The 27 T cell receptor beta chains presented below share a single source sample, sequenced in a study of cytomegalovirus exposure and HLA in healthy donors. Researchers ran the PCR with 60 Vbeta and 13 Jbeta primers. Generated by immunoSEQ multiplex PCR, the TCRdb table keeps only in-frame clones and is missing some. There are approximately 170,000 clones in the sample; over 80% occur only once, and 1.2% lies in the top ten. The sequencing sample was made of PBMCs. All receptors come from a boy between 2 and 10 years old in good health and CMV-seronegative.

The chain links TRBV2 to TRBJ2-6, with 7 bases lining up with TRBD1. The length of the CDR3 is 15 residues. The germline V gene encodes CDR1 SNHLY and CDR2 FYNNEI. The V and J ends lost 4 bases and 3 bases, in that order; junction bases with no gene match: 3. CDR3 amino acids: CASSGQGYGANVLTF. For the CDR3, the DNA is TGTGCCAGCAGTGGACAGGGATATGGGGCCAACGTCCTGACTTTC.

The V and J genes are TRBV11-2 and TRBJ2-3; 7 nucleotides line up with TRBD2. The V segment lost 5 bases and the J segment 6 bases; nucleotides outside the gene matches: 11. CDR1 and CDR2 (germline): SGHAT, FQNNGV. The CDR3 contains 15 residues. The CDR3 reads CASSLAPGLPDTQYF. CDR3 nucleotides: TGTGCCAGCAGCCTAGCCCCGGGACTACCGGATACGCAGTATTTT.

This clone was counted between two and nine times. The rearrangement uses TRBV25-1 and TRBJ2-2; D may be TRBD2 (7 bases). The CDR3 has 15 amino acids. Trimming left V 6 bases short and J 4 bases short, with 15 bases between. Germline CDR1 is MGHDK and CDR2 is SYGVNS. The CDR3 region is CASRSTGRGTGELFF. CDR3 in DNA: TGTGCCAGCAGAAGCACAGGGAGGGGCACCGGGGAGCTGTTTTTT.

The chain's CDR3 is CASSMRGADNEQFF. The DNA of the CDR3 is TGTGCCAGTAGTATGCGGGGGGCCGACAATGAGCAGTTCTTC. V is TRBV19 and J is TRBJ2-1; 8 bases line up with TRBD2. This CDR3 spans 14 amino acids. The ends lost 3 bases at V and 5 bases at J; junction bases unmatched: 3. CDR1 is LNHDA and CDR2 is SQIVND in the germline V gene (reference sequence).

V usage is TRBV21-1 and J usage is TRBJ2-7; the table gives TRBD1 as D, unverified against the DNA. TRBV21-1 is a pseudogene. The CDR3 length is 16 residues. CDR3 nucleotides: TGTGCCAGCCTACCACAGGGTCTGAAACCCCTGGGCGAGCAGTACGTC. It codes for CASLPQGLKPLGEQYV.

The chain uses TRBV6-6 and TRBJ1-1; TRBD1 aligns across 7 bases. There are 14 residues in the CDR3. J was trimmed by 1 base and V by 5 bases; bases with no gene match: 4. From germline, CDR1 is MNHNY and CDR2 SVGAGI (reference sequence). The CDR3 nucleotides are TGTGCCAGCAGTCCGACAGGGACGAACACTGAAGCTTTCTTT. Translation gives CASSPTGTNTEAFF.

The rearrangement joins TRBV7-9 to TRBJ1-2; a possible D gene is TRBD1 (6 bases). Germline assignment: CDR1 SEHNR and CDR2 FQNEAQ (reference sequence). The CDR3 totals 16 residues. V was shortened by 4 bases and J by 0 bases, with 15 bases between the two germline ends. The CDR3 DNA reads as TGTGCCAGCAGCTCCCCCCGGGACATAGCTAACTATGGCTACACCTTC. Translation gives CASSSPRDIANYGYTF.

This rearrangement joins TRBV28 to TRBJ2-1; tentatively, D is TRBD2 (5 bases). This CDR3 comprises 17 residues. V gave up 5 bases and J gave up 6 bases, with 23 bases separating them. Per germline, CDR1 MDHEN and CDR2 SYDVKM. The CDR3 region is CASSPQSSTPPRNEQFF. The CDR3 DNA sequence: TGTGCCAGCAGTCCCCAATCTAGCACCCCGCCCCGCAATGAGCAGTTCTTC.

The V gene is TRBV7-9, the J gene TRBJ2-1; D might be TRBD2 (6 bases). Trimming cost V 2 bases and J 1 base, with 21 bases left between them. Germline assignment: CDR1 SEHNR and CDR2 FQNEAQ (reference sequence). This CDR3 is built from 19 residues. The CDR3 region is CASSLYFLGGGESYNEQFF. CDR3 nucleotides: TGTGCCAGCAGCTTATATTTCTTGGGAGGAGGCGAGTCCTACAATGAGCAGTTCTTC.

The genes are TRBV2 and TRBJ2-7; D call uncertain. The CDR3 length is 13 residues. Per germline, CDR1 SNHLY and CDR2 FYNNEI. Trimming took 3 bases from V and 0 from J, leaving 6 bases between them. In DNA form, the CDR3 reads TGTGCCAGCAGTGATATGTACTCCTACGAGCAGTACTTC. Translation: CASSDMYSYEQYF.

This clone was observed once. CDR3 loop: CASSVGGQTYEQYF. The CDR3 region has the DNA TGTGCCAGCAGCGTAGGTGGGCAGACCTACGAGCAGTACTTC. The V gene is TRBV9, the J gene TRBJ2-7; D gene ambiguous. From germline, CDR1 is SGDLS and CDR2 YYNGEE. The CDR3 runs 14 residues. V shed 0 bases and J shed 2 bases, with 9 bases lying between them. The variable domain in full, completed from reference TRBV9 and TRBJ2-7, reads DSGVTQTPKHLITATGQRVTLRCSPRSGDLSVYWYQQSLDQGLQFLIQYYNGEERAKGNILERFSAQQFPDLHSELNLSSLELGDSALYFCASSVGGQTYEQYFGPGTRLTVT.

The chain joins TRBV10-2 to TRBJ2-1, with D possibly being TRBD2 (6 bases). CDR3 size: 18 residues. V was cut by 3 bases and J by 2 bases, with 20 bases left in between. The V gene's germline CDR1 is WSHSY and CDR2 SAAADI. CDR3 loop: CASSEPRPGGKPYNEQFF. As DNA, the CDR3 is TGCGCCAGCAGTGAACCAAGGCCCGGCGGGAAACCCTACAATGAGCAGTTCTTC.

This clone was seen once. This chain links TRBV4-2 with TRBJ1-2; 12 nucleotides align to TRBD1. Germline CDR1 is LGHNA and CDR2 is YNFKEQ. The CDR3 loop spans 18 amino acids. Germline trimming cut 0 bases from V and 5 bases from J; bases unmatched to any gene: 10. CDR3 in DNA: TGTGCCAGCAGCCAAGATGGGGACAGGGGGCTTTCTATGTATGGCTACACCTTC. Its translation is CASSQDGDRGLSMYGYTF.

V is TRBV9 and J is TRBJ2-3; the match to TRBD2 covers 11 bases. The length of the CDR3 is 16 residues. The V gene's germline CDR1 is SGDLS and CDR2 YYNGEE. J gave up 2 bases and V 1 base, and 3 bases lay outside the gene matches. This chain's CDR3 is CASSVTSGGYTDTQYF. Here the CDR3 DNA reads TGTGCCAGCAGCGTAACTAGCGGGGGCTACACAGATACGCAGTATTTT.

The DNA of the CDR3 is TGTGCCAGCAGCTTGACTAGCGGATTCCAAGAGACCCAGTACTTC. Encoded protein: CASSLTSGFQETQYF. The chain recombines TRBV5-4 with TRBJ2-5; 8 bases agree with TRBD2. In germline, CDR1 is SGHNT, CDR2 YYREEE (reference sequence). J lost 1 base, V lost 1 base, and 3 bases had no gene match. This CDR3 has 15 residues. Full variable domain (remainder filled in from reference TRBV5-4 and TRBJ2-5): ETGVTQSPTHLIKTRGQQVTLRCSSQSGHNTVSWYQQALGQGPQFIFQYYREEENGRGNFPPRFSGLQFPNYSSELNVNALELDDSALYLCASSLTSGFQETQYFGPGTRLLVL.

The genes are TRBV5-8 and TRBJ2-3, with 8 bases aligning to TRBD1. The V segment lost 3 bases and the J segment 9 bases; nucleotides outside the gene matches: 12. The CDR3 extends over 15 amino acids. CDR1 SGHTS and CDR2 YDEGEE come from the germline V gene. The CDR3 DNA reads TGTGCCAGCAGCTCGACAGGGGCCACAATGGGCACGCAGTATTTT. Translating it yields CASSSTGATMGTQYF.

The V and J genes are TRBV5-8 and TRBJ2-1; D remains ambiguous. Germline CDR1 and CDR2: SGHTS and YDEGEE. V was pared by 0 bases and J by 12 bases, with 7 bases between. This CDR3 comprises 11 residues. This CDR3 reads CASSLDSSQFF. The CDR3 coding sequence is TGTGCCAGCAGCTTGGACAGTTCGCAGTTCTTC.

The chain employs TRBV5-6 and TRBJ2-5, with unresolved D. TRBJ2-7 matches the DNA end more closely, so the J call is doubtful. This CDR3 has 16 amino acids. Germline CDR1 SGHDT, CDR2 YYEEEE. DNA of the CDR3: TGTGCCAGCAGCTTGGCCGGAGAGTTACGGTCCTACGAGCAGTACTTC. Translating it yields CASSLAGELRSYEQYF.

This chain joins TRBV27 and TRBJ2-5; tentatively, D is TRBD2 (6 bases). The CDR3 extends over 17 amino acids. The germline V gene has CDR1 MNHEY and CDR2 SMNVEV (reference sequence). Trimming removed 5 bases from V and 2 bases from J, with 21 bases in between. CDR3 protein: CASSPTPRFSGQETQYF. Written as DNA, the CDR3 is TGTGCCAGCAGTCCGACCCCCCGGTTTAGCGGACAAGAGACCCAGTACTTC.

This chain's CDR3 is CASRPAPGAGNEQFF. As DNA, the CDR3 is TGCGCCAGCAGACCCGCCCCAGGAGCGGGCAATGAGCAGTTCTTC. This rearrangement joins TRBV4-3 to TRBJ2-1; maybe TRBD2 (6 bases). Germline lookup yields CDR1 LGHNA and CDR2 YSLEER. V was trimmed by 6 bases and J by 6 bases, leaving 18 bases between them. The CDR3 has 15 amino acids.

V gene TRBV4-3 combines with J gene TRBJ2-6; D is perhaps TRBD2 (5 bases). The CDR3 totals 17 residues. The germline gives CDR1 LGHNA, CDR2 YSLEER. The V end was cut by 4 bases, the J end by 2 bases, with 15 bases between. The CDR3 loop is CASSRRGNGAGANVLTF. The CDR3 DNA reads TGCGCCAGCAGCCGGAGAGGGAATGGGGCTGGGGCCAACGTCCTGACTTTC.

The chain uses TRBV30 and TRBJ2-7; 10 bases fit TRBD1. The CDR3 runs 15 residues. Germline V gives CDR1 GTSNPN, CDR2 SVGIG (reference sequence). V trimming: 1 base; J trimming: 4 bases; junction bases outside the gene matches: 7. The CDR3 protein is CAWSATGTGAYEQYV. CDR3 in DNA: TGTGCCTGGAGTGCCACCGGGACAGGGGCGTACGAGCAGTACGTC.

V is TRBV4-1 and J is TRBJ2-2; 10 bases fit TRBD2. With V trimmed by 1 base and J by 6 bases, 5 bases remained unmatched. Per germline, CDR1 MGHRA and CDR2 YSYEKL. The CDR3 covers 16 residues. CDR3: CASSQVGLAGAGELFF. As DNA, the CDR3 is TGCGCCAGCAGCCAAGTAGGCCTAGCGGGAGCCGGGGAGCTGTTTTTT.

This chain uses TRBV30 with TRBJ2-5, with no clear D. The germline V gene has CDR1 GTSNPN and CDR2 SVGIG (reference sequence). The V end was cut by 0 bases, the J end by 9 bases, with 17 bases between. CDR3 length: 14 residues. The CDR3 DNA is TGTGCCTGGAGTGTACGGTTGTTAGGCGAGGCCCAGTACTTC. It specifies CAWSVRLLGEAQYF. The full variable domain, rest sourced from reference TRBV30 and TRBJ2-5, is SQTIHQWPATLVQPVGSPLSLECTVEGTSNPNLYWYRQAAGRGLQLLFYSVGIGQISSEVPQNLSASRPQDRQFILSSKKLLLSDSGFYLCAWSVRLLGEAQYFGPGTRLLVL.

V gene TRBV29-1 combines with J gene TRBJ1-1; 7 bases match TRBD1. Trimming at V came to 6 bases and at J to 3 bases, leaving 10 bases not matched to a gene. The CDR3 spans 14 residues. CDR1 is SQVTM and CDR2 is ANQGSEA in the germline V gene. CDR3 sequence (DNA): TGCAGCGTCCATAGACAGGGTGAGGACACTGAAGCTTTCTTT. It yields the protein CSVHRQGEDTEAFF.

The chain carries TRBV18 and TRBJ1-2; possible D gene TRBD1, 5 bases. Germline CDR1 and CDR2: KGHSH and LQKENI. CDR3 length: 13 residues. Trimming took off 4 bases at V and 7 bases at J, with 13 bases between the two ends. The CDR3 loop reads CASSLQGAPGYTF. The DNA of the CDR3 is TGTGCCAGCTCACTTCAAGGGGCCCCTGGCTACACCTTC.

The chain couples TRBV30 to TRBJ2-1, with 11 nucleotides matching TRBD2. The germline CDR1 and CDR2 sequences are GTSNPN and SVGIG (reference sequence). This CDR3 is built from 19 residues. V shed 1 base, J shed 4 bases, and the junction held 15 bases outside the gene matches. CDR3 sequence reads: CAWSGSGATSGANYNEQFF. The CDR3 nucleotides are TGTGCCTGGAGTGGGTCAGGGGCGACTAGCGGGGCGAATTACAATGAGCAGTTCTTC. The whole variable domain, remainder taken from reference TRBV30 and TRBJ2-1, is SQTIHQWPATLVQPVGSPLSLECTVEGTSNPNLYWYRQAAGRGLQLLFYSVGIGQISSEVPQNLSASRPQDRQFILSSKKLLLSDSGFYLCAWSGSGATSGANYNEQFFGPGTRLTVL.